This T cell receptor (beta chain) was identified in a study of shared clonotypes between healthy human individuals. Naivety among CD8 cells was defined by CD45RO negativity and positive CCR7 selection, thereby excluding terminally differentiated effector memory CD45RA+ cells. Donors were healthy HIV-negative adults without recent acute infections or vaccinations. Per the study methods: ImmunoSEQ junction-only sequences lacked quality scores, so their filtering differed. Profiled with immunoSEQ multiplex PCR; TCRdb holds only in-frame clones, not every one. That table supplies the V and J calls and clone size; D and trimming were determined from the DNA. Among about 2.2 million clones listed, under 95% were seen once. Remarks on this clone: Antigen specificity is unknown. The sample holds other DNA sequences that translate to the same CDR3.

This CDR3 has 14 amino acids. Germline V CDR1 and CDR2: SGHVS, FQNEAQ. Trimming shortened V by 1 base and J by 2 bases, and 6 bases separated the two germline ends. Study-level points and caveats: Some naive CD4 clonotypes, about 5.5%, turned up in common across several donors. The sole specimen, blood, was sampled, and tissue repertoires likely differ.

This chain uses TRBV7-8 with TRBJ1-5; D is possibly TRBD1 (5 bases). This receptor was taken from a man in his late teens or twenties in good health. Some clones in this sample may be carry-over from other donors' samples. The specimen was naive CD8+ T cells from PBMCs. CDR3 sequence (DNA): TGTGCCAGCAGCTTAGGCAGGGGCAATCAGCCCCAGCATTTT. Protein sequence: CASSLGRGNQPQHF.